Sequencing of this T cell receptor beta chain was carried out in a study of blood T cell repertoires in COVID-19. Study details: COVID-19 samples, acute and convalescent, were from the United States, Italy and Spain. In each case, the material was cDNA or gDNA derived from T cells, B-cell-depleted T cells, or PBMCs.

Assay: immunoSEQ multiplex PCR; the TCRdb copy retains only in-frame clones and omits some. Among around 180,000 clones, approximately 92% were seen once, and the ten largest hold around 2.3%. Germline V CDR1 and CDR2: GTSNPN, SVGIG (reference sequence). This CDR3 is built from 11 residues. The V end lost 1 base, the J end lost 8 bases, and 8 bases lay between the germline ends. Participants were aged about 18 to 95 years, lived in about 26 US areas, and enrolled virtually. The study assigned cohorts using participant-reported clinical history. This sequence was found in a woman between 35 and 50 years old with acute COVID-19. Material for sequencing was PBMCs or T cells enriched from blood (not recorded which). This sequence joins TRBV30 and TRBJ1-1, with D tentatively TRBD1 (5 bases). The DNA for the CDR3 is TGTGCCTGGAGTGGGCAGGGAGAAGCTTTCTTT. Its translation: CAWSGQGEAFF.